This T cell receptor beta chain derives from a study of blood T cell repertoires in COVID-19. Study-level background: The United States, Italy and Spain provided the acute and convalescent COVID-19 samples. T cells, B-cell-depleted T cells, or PBMCs provided the cDNA or gDNA that served as material.

Germline CDR1 reads GTSNPN; CDR2 reads SVGIG (reference sequence). Trimming took off 5 bases at V and 2 bases at J, with 12 bases between the two ends. The CDR3 is 14 residues long. Authors' analysis steps: Reference gene primer amplification yielded estimated nucleated cell counts. Sequencing was performed with immunoSEQ multiplex PCR; in TCRdb, only in-frame clones are kept and a portion is missing. D and trimming were read from the DNA, whereas the V and J calls and clone size are those reported in that table. The sample holds around 700,000 clones, 75% to 90% seen once. Sequenced material: peripheral blood. The chain is built from TRBV30 and TRBJ2-2; possible D gene TRBD2, 6 bases. The source is a woman aged 18-29 years with acute or convalescent COVID-19. CDR3 sequence: CAWAGLTNTGELFF. CDR3 bases: TGTGCCTGGGCGGGACTTACCAACACCGGGGAGCTGTTTTTT. Based on the CDR3 plus reference TRBV30 and TRBJ2-2, the full variable domain is SQTIHQWPATLVQPVGSPLSLECTVEGTSNPNLYWYRQAAGRGLQLLFYSVGIGQISSEVPQNLSASRPQDRQFILSSKKLLLSDSGFYLCAWAGLTNTGELFFGEGSRLTVL.